This TCR beta chain was recorded in a study of T cells after posttransplantation cyclophosphamide. Points from the study as a whole: TRB overlap between skin or GI tissue T cells and blood was limited. Later post-transplant blood repertoires were often dominated by donor CD8+ memory clones.

The table lists this clone with a count of one. Its antigen remains unidentified. Profiled with immunoSEQ multiplex PCR; TCRdb holds only in-frame clones, not every one. The sample yields 45,000 or so clones, 92% seen once. CDR3 length: 15 amino acids. Per germline, CDR1 SGHTA and CDR2 FQGNSA. V was pared by 2 bases and J by 1 base, with 11 bases between. The related graft donor's blood sample was taken on the day of bone marrow donation. The chain recombines TRBV7-2 with TRBJ1-1; tentatively, D is TRBD1 (5 bases). This receptor was identified in a woman aged 45-65 years in good health and a related stem cell transplant donor. Material for sequencing was PBMCs. The CDR3 nucleotides read TGTGCCAGCAGCTTAAACGGAGGGGAGAACACTGAAGCTTTCTTT. Encoded protein: CASSLNGGENTEAFF.